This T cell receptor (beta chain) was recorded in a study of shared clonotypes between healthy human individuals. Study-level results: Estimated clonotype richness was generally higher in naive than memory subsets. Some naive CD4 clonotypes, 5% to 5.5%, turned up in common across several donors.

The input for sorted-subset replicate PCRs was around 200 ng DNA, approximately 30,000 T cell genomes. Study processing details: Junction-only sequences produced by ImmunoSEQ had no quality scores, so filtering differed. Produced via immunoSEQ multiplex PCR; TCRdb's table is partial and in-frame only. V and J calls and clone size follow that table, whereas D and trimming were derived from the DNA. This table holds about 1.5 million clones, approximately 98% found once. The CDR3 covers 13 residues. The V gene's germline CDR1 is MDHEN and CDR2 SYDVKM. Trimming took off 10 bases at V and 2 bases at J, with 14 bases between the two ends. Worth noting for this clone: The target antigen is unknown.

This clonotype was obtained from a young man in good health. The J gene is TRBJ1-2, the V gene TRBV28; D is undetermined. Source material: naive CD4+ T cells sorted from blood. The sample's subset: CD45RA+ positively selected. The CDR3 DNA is TGTGCCACCTTAGAAAGCGTCAACTATGGCTACACCTTC. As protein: CATLESVNYGYTF.